This is a list of T cell receptor beta chains from one sample in a study of blood T cell repertoires in COVID-19. Using immunoSEQ multiplex PCR, the repertoire was profiled, and TCRdb retains in-frame clones only, with some absent. The sample has roughly 180,000 clones; approximately 88% are singletons. Input material: peripheral blood. The receptors were gathered from a woman between 40 and 50 years old with COVID-19, enrolled during active disease. Both conserved end residues are part of each CDR3. The D gene is left open where the match is weak. Some rows mark clone size as missing; the rest say once, few, many or name a class of expanded clone.

D gene	V gene	J gene	clone size	CDR3 protein	CDR3 DNA
.	TRBV18	TRBJ1-2	.	CASSPNGAVVYGYTF	TGTGCCAGCTCACCCAATGGGGCAGTTGTCTATGGCTACACCTTC
.	TRBV5-1	TRBJ1-1	once	CASSLLISTEMAEAFF	TGCGCCAGCAGCTTACTGATTTCGACAGAAATGGCTGAAGCTTTCTTT
TRBD1	TRBV7-6	TRBJ1-1	.	CASSLGHRDSRMNTEAFF	TGTGCCAGCAGCTTAGGTCACCGGGACAGCAGGATGAACACTGAAGCTTTCTTT
TRBD2	TRBV5-1	TRBJ2-7	.	CASSLLVGASGYEQYF	TGCGCCAGCAGCTTGCTCGTTGGGGCTAGCGGCTACGAGCAGTACTTC
.	TRBV6-1	TRBJ1-2	.	CASSEVTAGGYGYTF	TGTGCCAGCAGTGAAGTGACCGCTGGAGGATACGGCTACACCTTC
.	TRBV4-1	TRBJ2-7	once	CASSLTGSYYEQYF	TGCGCCAGCAGTTTAACAGGGAGTTACTACGAGCAGTACTTC
TRBD2	TRBV7-3	TRBJ2-3	.	CASSSASGPSTDTQYF	TGTGCCAGCAGCTCCGCTAGCGGTCCTAGCACAGATACGCAGTATTTT
TRBD2	TRBV27	TRBJ2-7	.	CASSLVGTSVYEQYF	TGTGCCAGCAGTCTGGTCGGGACTAGCGTCTACGAGCAGTACTTC
.	TRBV14	TRBJ1-1	few	CASSQARGGHSTEAFF	TGTGCCAGCAGCCAAGCCCGGGGGGGTCACAGCACTGAAGCTTTCTTT
.	TRBV5-6	TRBJ1-4	.	CASSRGFSEKLFF	TGTGCCAGCAGCAGGGGGTTTTCTGAAAAACTGTTTTTT
.	TRBV10-1	TRBJ1-5	.	CASSPSGPYQPQHF	TGCGCCAGCAGTCCGTCTGGGCCTTATCAGCCCCAGCATTTT
.	TRBV27	TRBJ2-6	.	CASNPTGAGANVLTF	TGTGCCAGCAATCCCACGGGGGCTGGGGCCAACGTCCTGACTTTC
TRBD2	TRBV15	TRBJ2-1	.	CATSRDTSGYNEQFF	TGTGCCACCAGCAGAGATACTAGCGGCTACAATGAGCAGTTCTTC